Below are 2 T cell receptor beta chains sequenced from a single sample in a study of cytomegalovirus exposure and HLA in healthy donors. Researchers ran the PCR with 60 Vbeta and 13 Jbeta primers. Clones were sequenced by immunoSEQ multiplex PCR, and TCRdb holds only the in-frame ones, with some missing. In the table there are 50,000 to 80,000 clones, around four fifths of which are singletons. Sequencing input: PBMCs. Receptors originate from a male donor in good health and CMV-seropositive.

With respect to this clone: A junction end diverges from the germline sequence, so it may reflect a read error. J is TRBJ1-1 and V is TRBV29-1; D is undetermined. This CDR3 comprises 10 residues. CDR1 and CDR2 (germline): SQVTM, ANQGSEA. This CDR3 reads CSVKDAEAFF. DNA of the CDR3: TGCAGCGTTAAAGACGCGGAAGCTTTCTTT.

The gene calls are TRBV2 and TRBJ2-5, with 9 positions matching TRBD2. The CDR3 contains 14 residues. Germline CDR1 SNHLY, CDR2 FYNNEI. V dropped 8 bases and J dropped 3; count of bases not matched to a gene: 7. The CDR3 sequence is CASPRASGEETQYF. The CDR3 DNA follows: TGTGCCAGCCCGAGGGCTAGCGGGGAAGAGACCCAGTACTTC. Full variable domain (remainder filled in from reference TRBV2 and TRBJ2-5): EPEVTQTPSHQVTQMGQEVILRCVPISNHLYFYWYRQILGQKVEFLVSFYNNEISEKSEIFDDQFSVERPDGSNFTLKIRSTKLEDSAMYFCASPRASGEETQYFGPGTRLLVL.